Listed here are 11 T cell receptor beta chains from one sample, sequenced in a study of regulatory T cells in long-lasting Graves disease. Time point reported: newly diagnosed GD, antithyroid drugs for less than 3 months. The TCR library was made from RNA extracted from PBMCs. Both iRepertoire HTBI primers and Arm-PCR of CDR3 regions were used to build the TCR beta libraries. TCRdb re-analysed the multiplex PCR reads in MiXCR, keeping a single row per CDR3 protein. Here the sample spans roughly 500,000 distinct CDR3 sequences, approximately 13% being singletons. The sample also formed part of further work on T cells in Graves' hyperthyroidism and ophthalmopathy.

The sample consisted of peripheral blood mononuclear cells (PBMCs), taken at new diagnosis, from a patient treated with antithyroid drugs. The receptors stem from a man aged 30 to 39 with Graves disease.

The sample holds many counts of this clonotype. V and J are TRBV11-2 and TRBJ2-4, with a tentative D call TRBD2 (6 bases). Germline loops: CDR1 SGHAT, CDR2 FQNNGV. CDR3 length equals 15 residues. V was shortened by 9 bases and J by 0 bases, with 15 bases between the two germline ends. The CDR3 bases are TGTGCCAGTTCGACGGAGGGCATAGCCAAAAACATTCAGTACTTC. This translates into CASSTEGIAKNIQYF.

In the case of this clonotype: This sequence is one base from a far larger clone and is likely a read error. The chain employs TRBV5-1 and TRBJ2-1, with D tentatively TRBD2 (6 bases). The V gene lost 5 bases and the J gene lost 10 bases, with 25 bases spanning the gap. CDR3 size: 16 residues. Germline V gene data show CDR1 as SGHRS and CDR2 as YFSETQ. CDR3 residues: CASRQLGGTASYEQFF. CDR3 DNA: TGCGCCAGCAGACAATTAGGAGGGACCGCCTCCTACGAGCAGTTCTTC. Full variable domain (rest looked up from reference TRBV5-1 and TRBJ2-1): KAGVTQTPRYLIKTRGQQVTLSCSPISGHRSVSWYQQTPGQGLQFLFEYFSETQRNKGNFPGRFSGRQFSNSRSEMNVSTLELGDSALYLCASRQLGGTASYEQFFGPGTRLTVL.

This clonotype has at least ten counts. The J gene is TRBJ1-2, the V gene TRBV12-3 or TRBV12-4, with D perhaps TRBD1 (6 bases). The CDR3 has 13 residues. Trimming removed 8 bases at V and 6 bases at J, with 16 bases between. CDR3 sequence: CASAEGGFDGYTF. CDR3 in DNA: TGTGCCAGCGCCGAAGGGGGGTTCGATGGCTACACCTTC.

About this clonotype itself: A much larger clone lies one base from this, so it may be a read error. The chain carries TRBV27 and TRBJ2-1; D is perhaps TRBD1 (6 bases). The germline CDR1 and CDR2 sequences are MNHEY and SMNVEV (reference sequence). This CDR3 is built from 14 residues. The CDR3 DNA reads as TGTGCCTGCAGTCAGGGGTTTACCTACAATGAGCAGTTCTTC. This sequence encodes CACSQGFTYNEQFF.

This clonotype was detected only a few times. The chain has TRBV10-2 and TRBJ1-3; 7 bases align to TRBD1. This CDR3 contains 16 residues. J was trimmed by 4 bases and V by 1 base; bases with no gene match: 7. The germline CDR1 and CDR2 sequences are WSHSY and SAAADI. CDR3 region: CASSEFFRGRGNTIYF. In DNA form, the CDR3 reads TGCGCCAGCAGTGAGTTTTTTAGGGGGCGCGGAAACACCATATATTTT.

This clonotype has ten or more counts. The chain employs TRBV6-2 or TRBV6-3 and TRBJ2-3; D is perhaps TRBD1 or TRBD2 (5 bases each). CDR1 and CDR2 from the germline V gene are MNHEY and SVGEGT. With 8 bases removed from V and 8 bases from J, the gap between germline ends came to 11 bases. CDR3 length equals 11 residues. The CDR3 sequence: CASVRGATQYF. As DNA, the CDR3 is TGTGCCAGCGTGAGGGGAGCTACGCAGTATTTT.

This clonotype appeared a few times. J is TRBJ1-3 and V is TRBV20-1; a weak D match, TRBD1 (6 bases). V shed 3 bases and J shed 8 bases, with 8 bases lying between them. The length of the CDR3 is 11 residues. Germline V CDR1 and CDR2: DFQATT, SNEGSKA (reference sequence). The DNA for the CDR3 is TGCAGTGCTAGTAGGGGGGACACCATATATTTT. It specifies CSASRGDTIYF.

This clonotype was seen at least ten times. V and J are TRBV13 and TRBJ2-7; D tentatively reads TRBD1 or TRBD2 (5 bases each). The CDR3 extends over 15 amino acids. The germline CDR1 and CDR2 sequences are PRHDT and FYEKMQ (reference sequence). Trimming stripped 5 bases from V and 7 bases from J, with 21 bases between. The chain's CDR3 is CASSPNFGGSVEQYF. In DNA, the CDR3 is TGTGCCAGCAGCCCAAATTTTGGGGGAAGCGTGGAGCAGTACTTC. The entire variable domain, with the rest obtained from reference TRBV13 and TRBJ2-7, is as follows: AAGVIQSPRHLIKEKRETATLKCYPIPRHDTVYWYQQGPGQDPQFLISFYEKMQSDKGSIPDRFSAQQFSDYHSELNMSSLELGDSALYFCASSPNFGGSVEQYFGPGTRLTVT.

The chain couples TRBV18 to TRBJ1-1, with TRBD1 identical over 9 bases. The trim removed 4 bases at V and 6 bases at J, leaving 9 bases unmatched. CDR1 is KGHSH and CDR2 is LQKENI in the germline V gene. This CDR3 has 15 amino acids. CDR3 coding DNA: TGTGCCAGCTCACAAGGACAGGGGCAGGTTTCTGAAGCTTTCTTT. As protein: CASSQGQGQVSEAFF.

The chain has TRBV5-4 and TRBJ2-1; 10 bases map to TRBD1. V was clipped by 2 bases and J by 9 bases; unmatched bases: 8. The CDR3 has 15 amino acids. Germline assignment: CDR1 SGHNT and CDR2 YYREEE (reference sequence). The CDR3 sequence: CASSLGTGEIGEQFF. For the CDR3, the DNA is TGTGCCAGCAGCTTAGGGACAGGGGAGATTGGTGAGCAGTTCTTC.

There are many counts of this clonotype. The V call is TRBV20-1, the J call TRBJ2-1; D possibly matches TRBD1 or TRBD2 (5 bases each). The CDR3 totals 13 residues. V lost 4 bases and J 7 bases, leaving 14 bases between the germline ends. Per germline, CDR1 DFQATT and CDR2 SNEGSKA (reference sequence). CDR3 sequence: CSAKEGWDNEQFF. The CDR3 bases are TGCAGTGCTAAAGAGGGGTGGGATAATGAGCAGTTCTTC.